The 27 T cell receptor beta chains reported below all come from one sample, sequenced in a study of T cell responses to AZD1222 COVID-19 vaccine. Profiled with immunoSEQ multiplex PCR; TCRdb holds only in-frame clones, not every one. The sample has around 150,000 clones; around 92% are singletons. Sequences were derived from peripheral blood, sampled on day 0 of AZD1222 vaccination. Source of these receptors: an adult in good health.

The J gene is TRBJ2-5, the V gene TRBV5-6; the D call may be TRBD1 or TRBD2 (6 bases each). The ends were cut back, 3 bases at V and 0 bases at J, with 15 bases in the middle. Germline assignment: CDR1 SGHDT and CDR2 YYEEEE. The CDR3 runs 16 residues. CDR3 amino acids: CASSSGARSYQETQYF. Here the CDR3 DNA reads TGTGCCAGCAGCTCGGGGGCTCGCTCGTACCAAGAGACCCAGTACTTC.

The chain joins TRBV29-1 to TRBJ1-1, with 7 bases aligning to TRBD1. The J segment lost 7 bases and the V segment lost 6 bases, leaving 8 bases of the junction unmatched. This CDR3 spans 12 amino acids. Germline loops: CDR1 SQVTM, CDR2 ANQGSEA. The CDR3 spells CSVRDSSHEAFF. CDR3 coding DNA: TGCAGCGTACGGGACAGCTCCCATGAAGCTTTCTTT.

The rearrangement uses TRBV7-2 and TRBJ2-1, with a weak D call TRBD2 (6 bases). Trimming stripped 1 base from V and 6 bases from J, with 22 bases between. CDR1 is SGHTA and CDR2 is FQGNSA in the germline V gene. This CDR3 region has 18 residues. The CDR3 bases are TGTGCCAGCAGCTTAGGGGGGATAACGGAGGGAATGGGCAATGAGCAGTTCTTC. It is translated as CASSLGGITEGMGNEQFF. Looking up the rest from reference TRBV7-2 and TRBJ2-1 gives the full variable domain: GAGVSQSPSNKVTEKGKDVELRCDPISGHTALYWYRQSLGQGLEFLIYFQGNSAPDKSGLPSDRFSAERTGGSVSTLTIQRTQQEDSAVYLCASSLGGITEGMGNEQFFGPGTRLTVL.

The chain carries TRBV12-3 or TRBV12-4 and TRBJ1-6; tentatively, D is TRBD1 (5 bases). The CDR3 runs to 13 residues. V shed 7 bases and J shed 10 bases, with 14 bases lying between them. The CDR3, as DNA: TGTGCCAGCACTCCGGGGGGGAGCTCACCCCTCCACTTT. It yields the protein CASTPGGSSPLHF.

J is TRBJ2-3 and V is TRBV7-9; 9 bases are shared with TRBD1. Trimming removed 1 base from V and 2 bases from J; junction bases left unmatched: 1. Germline assignment: CDR1 SEHNR and CDR2 FQNEAQ (reference sequence). The CDR3 has 15 residues. CDR3: CASSLGTGATDTQYF. DNA of the CDR3: TGTGCCAGCAGCTTAGGGACAGGGGCCACAGATACGCAGTATTTT. The full variable domain, rest sourced from reference TRBV7-9 and TRBJ2-3, is DTGVSQNPRHKITKRGQNVTFRCDPISEHNRLYWYRQTLGQGPEFLTYFQNEAQLEKSRLLSDRFSAERPKGSFSTLEIQRTEQGDSAMYLCASSLGTGATDTQYFGPGTRLTVL.

The chain joins TRBV2 to TRBJ2-2, with 8 bases that match TRBD1. The CDR3 runs 15 residues. Germline CDR1 is SNHLY and CDR2 is FYNNEI. With 5 bases clipped from V and 3 bases from J, the junction kept 5 bases outside the gene matches. CDR3 coding DNA: TGTGCCAGCAGTTCCGGACAGGGCCACACCGGGGAGCTGTTTTTT. Protein: CASSSGQGHTGELFF.

The V and J genes are TRBV5-1 and TRBJ2-7; TRBD1 is a possible D gene (6 bases). V lost 1 base to trimming and J lost 2 bases, with 19 bases between them. Germline V gene lookup returns CDR1 SGHRS and CDR2 YFSETQ. This CDR3 has 17 amino acids. Here the CDR3 reads CASSLHFNREETYEQYF. The CDR3 DNA reads TGCGCCAGCAGCTTGCACTTTAACAGGGAAGAGACCTACGAGCAGTACTTC.

V and J are TRBV6-1 and TRBJ1-1; 7 positions match TRBD1. Losses at the gene ends were 10 bases for V and 4 bases for J; bases not matched to a gene: 6. The germline CDR1 and CDR2 sequences are MNHNS and SASEGT. CDR3 length: 12 residues. The CDR3 sequence: CATLQGITEAFF. Here the CDR3 DNA reads TGTGCCACCTTACAGGGGATCACTGAAGCTTTCTTT.

This chain links TRBV30 with TRBJ1-5; 7 bases align to TRBD1. The CDR3 is 16 amino acids. CDR1 and CDR2 (germline): GTSNPN, SVGIG (reference sequence). Losses at the gene ends were 3 bases for V and 4 bases for J; bases not matched to a gene: 12. CDR3: CAWRARGRGPNQPQHF. The CDR3 coding sequence is TGTGCCTGGAGGGCCAGGGGAAGGGGGCCTAATCAGCCCCAGCATTTT.

This chain connects TRBV5-1 to TRBJ1-1; the match to TRBD1 covers 9 bases. Losses at the gene ends were 1 base for V and 11 bases for J; bases not matched to a gene: 15. The CDR3 totals 16 residues. Germline lookup yields CDR1 SGHRS and CDR2 YFSETQ. The CDR3 nucleotides read TGCGCCAGCAGCTTGAAACCCTGGACAGGGGCCAGCGGGGCTTTCTTT. Amino acids: CASSLKPWTGASGAFF. Filled out from reference TRBV5-1 and TRBJ1-1, the complete variable domain reads KAGVTQTPRYLIKTRGQQVTLSCSPISGHRSVSWYQQTPGQGLQFLFEYFSETQRNKGNFPGRFSGRQFSNSRSEMNVSTLELGDSALYLCASSLKPWTGASGAFFGQGTRLTVV.

As DNA, the CDR3 is TGTGCCAGCAGGCCGGGACAGGGGAACAACGAGCAGTACTTC. It codes for CASRPGQGNNEQYF. The genes are TRBV27 and TRBJ2-7; 10 nucleotides match TRBD1. This CDR3 has 14 residues. Germline V CDR1 and CDR2: MNHEY, SMNVEV (reference sequence). The V gene end was trimmed by 6 bases and the J gene end by 5 bases; junction bases not matched to a gene: 7.

CDR3 protein: CASSYLGQDNEKLFF. The CDR3 DNA reads as TGTGCCAGCAGTTACCTCGGACAGGATAATGAAAAACTGTTTTTT. V is TRBV6-6 and J is TRBJ1-4, with 7 nucleotides matching TRBD1. Per germline, CDR1 MNHNY and CDR2 SVGAGI (reference sequence). The V gene end was trimmed by 2 bases and the J gene end by 4 bases; junction bases not matched to a gene: 4. The CDR3 loop spans 15 amino acids.

The rearrangement uses TRBV19 and TRBJ1-1, with 11 bases that match TRBD1. In germline, CDR1 is LNHDA, CDR2 SQIVND (reference sequence). The CDR3 is 15 residues long. The V gene end was trimmed by 5 bases and the J gene end by 2 bases; junction bases not matched to a gene: 4. CDR3 DNA: TGTGCCAGTAGTGAGGACAGGGGGCGAAACACTGAAGCTTTCTTT. Translating gives CASSEDRGRNTEAFF. Variable domain in full (rest from reference TRBV19 and TRBJ1-1): DGGITQSPKYLFRKEGQNVTLSCEQNLNHDAMYWYRQDPGQGLRLIYYSQIVNDFQKGDIAEGYSVSREKKESFPLTVTSAQKNPTAFYLCASSEDRGRNTEAFFGQGTRLTVV.

This chain links TRBV7-2 with TRBJ1-3, with D unresolved. V dropped 2 bases and J dropped 0 bases, with 11 bases sitting between them. Germline CDR1 reads SGHTA; CDR2 reads FQGNSA. This CDR3 spans 16 amino acids. CDR3 coding DNA: TGTGCCAGCAGCTTATCCCCACCGGGCTCTGGAAACACCATATATTTT. Amino acids: CASSLSPPGSGNTIYF.

This clone showed up just once. This chain uses TRBV11-2 with TRBJ1-1, with 11 bases aligning to TRBD1. Germline CDR1 is SGHAT and CDR2 is FQNNGV. Unmatched junction bases numbered 10, after V lost 3 bases and J lost 4 bases. The CDR3 runs to 17 residues. CDR3: CASSLRHPGTGGTEAFF. The CDR3 DNA reads as TGTGCCAGCAGCTTGAGGCACCCCGGGACAGGGGGCACTGAAGCTTTCTTT.

The V gene is TRBV7-9, the J gene TRBJ2-7; tentatively, D is TRBD1 or TRBD2 (5 bases each). The CDR3 consists of 11 residues. CDR1 is SEHNR and CDR2 is FQNEAQ in the germline V gene (reference sequence). Trimming shortened V by 8 bases and J by 6 bases, and 11 bases separated the two germline ends. The CDR3 spells CASREGSEQYF. CDR3 bases: TGTGCCAGCCGAGAGGGGTCCGAGCAGTACTTC.

The chain joins TRBV7-2 to TRBJ1-5, with no clear D. Germline V lookup: CDR1 SGHTA, CDR2 FQGNSA. The CDR3 has 15 residues. V dropped 1 base and J dropped 1 base, with 8 bases sitting between them. The CDR3 coding sequence is TGTGCCAGCAGCTTAGGATCTAGGAGCAATCAGCCCCAGCATTTT. Protein: CASSLGSRSNQPQHF.

The rearrangement joins TRBV27 to TRBJ1-6; the match to TRBD1 covers 9 bases. V was clipped by 5 bases and J by 10 bases; unmatched bases: 6. This CDR3 contains 14 residues. The V gene's germline CDR1 is MNHEY and CDR2 SMNVEV (reference sequence). CDR3 loop: CASSAGQGVSPLHF. CDR3 coding DNA: TGTGCCAGCAGTGCGGGACAGGGAGTATCACCCCTCCACTTT.

J is TRBJ2-7 and V is TRBV28; D ambiguous. The V and J ends lost 6 bases and 6 bases respectively, with 21 bases between them. The CDR3 consists of 15 residues. CDR1 is MDHEN, CDR2 SYDVKM, per germline. The CDR3 here is CASRNPGLRLGEQYF. The CDR3, as DNA: TGTGCCAGCAGAAATCCGGGCCTCAGGTTGGGCGAGCAGTACTTC.

The genes are TRBV5-4 and TRBJ2-7; D is possibly TRBD1 (6 bases). Germline-derived CDR1 and CDR2 are SGHNT and YYREEE (reference sequence). V was clipped by 4 bases and J by 2 bases, with 13 bases between them. The CDR3 totals 14 residues. The CDR3 nucleotides read TGTGCCAGCAGCACAGGGACATCTCCCTACGAGCAGTACTTC. Its protein product is CASSTGTSPYEQYF.

The chain carries TRBV24-1 and TRBJ2-1; no definite D call. CDR1 KGHDR and CDR2 SFDVKD come from the germline V gene. Trimming cost V 5 bases and J 4 bases, with 8 bases left between them. CDR3 length: 13 residues. The DNA for the CDR3 is TGTGCCACCAGTGCGGCCTGGTACAATGAGCAGTTCTTC. Translating gives CATSAAWYNEQFF.

CDR3 DNA: TGTGCCAGCAGCTTAGCGCATCCCTCGGCAGATACCTACGAGCAGTACTTC. Translating gives CASSLAHPSADTYEQYF. This chain connects TRBV7-6 to TRBJ2-7; no firm D call. The CDR3 length is 17 residues. CDR1 and CDR2 from the germline V gene are SGHVS and FNYEAQ. V lost 0 bases and J lost 2, with 17 bases in between.

Note on this clone: At one boundary the junction diverges from the germline segment, which might be a read error. The chain's CDR3 is CASSLGTGRNEKLFF. The CDR3 nucleotides are TGTGCTAGCAGCTTAGGGACAGGACGTAATGAAAAACTGTTTTTT. The V gene is TRBV7-7, the J gene TRBJ1-4; TRBD1 matches at 8 bases. Germline CDR1 SSHAT, CDR2 FNYEAQ (reference sequence). The CDR3 covers 15 residues.

J is TRBJ2-1 and V is TRBV6-5; D is uncertain. The V gene's germline CDR1 is MNHEY and CDR2 SVGAGI. V was pared by 4 bases and J by 3 bases, with 13 bases between. The CDR3 loop spans 15 amino acids. CDR3 bases: TGTGCCAGCAGTTTCCGAGACGACGACTACAATGAGCAGTTCTTC. It codes for CASSFRDDDYNEQFF.

The V and J genes are TRBV5-1 and TRBJ1-2, with D uncertain. The V gene's germline CDR1 is SGHRS and CDR2 YFSETQ. V shed 0 bases and J shed 0 bases, with 6 bases lying between them. The CDR3 totals 14 residues. CDR3 in amino acids: CASSLGLSNYGYTF. The CDR3, as DNA: TGCGCCAGCAGCTTGGGGCTCTCTAACTATGGCTACACCTTC.

The chain is built from TRBV7-6 and TRBJ2-3; TRBD1 or TRBD2 may be the D gene (6 bases each). This CDR3 is built from 13 residues. Germline V gene sequence: CDR1 SGHVS, CDR2 FNYEAQ. Trimming shortened V by 11 bases and J by 5 bases, and 17 bases separated the two germline ends. The CDR3 loop is CASSGAGEDTQYF. The CDR3, as DNA: TGTGCCTCCTCGGGGGCCGGGGAAGATACGCAGTATTTT. Drawing the rest from reference TRBV7-6 and TRBJ2-3, the complete variable domain is GAGVSQSPRYKVTKRGQDVALRCDPISGHVSLYWYRQALGQGPEFLTYFNYEAQQDKSGLPNDRFSAERPEGSISTLTIQRTEQRDSAMYRCASSGAGEDTQYFGPGTRLTVL.

The chain joins TRBV5-1 to TRBJ2-5, with TRBD1 identical over 11 bases. This CDR3 spans 15 amino acids. Germline CDR1 reads SGHRS; CDR2 reads YFSETQ. The J segment lost 3 bases and the V segment lost 4 bases, leaving 5 bases of the junction unmatched. DNA for the CDR3: TGCGCCAGCAGCCCTGGGACAGGGGGAAAAGAGACCCAGTACTTC. Residues: CASSPGTGGKETQYF.